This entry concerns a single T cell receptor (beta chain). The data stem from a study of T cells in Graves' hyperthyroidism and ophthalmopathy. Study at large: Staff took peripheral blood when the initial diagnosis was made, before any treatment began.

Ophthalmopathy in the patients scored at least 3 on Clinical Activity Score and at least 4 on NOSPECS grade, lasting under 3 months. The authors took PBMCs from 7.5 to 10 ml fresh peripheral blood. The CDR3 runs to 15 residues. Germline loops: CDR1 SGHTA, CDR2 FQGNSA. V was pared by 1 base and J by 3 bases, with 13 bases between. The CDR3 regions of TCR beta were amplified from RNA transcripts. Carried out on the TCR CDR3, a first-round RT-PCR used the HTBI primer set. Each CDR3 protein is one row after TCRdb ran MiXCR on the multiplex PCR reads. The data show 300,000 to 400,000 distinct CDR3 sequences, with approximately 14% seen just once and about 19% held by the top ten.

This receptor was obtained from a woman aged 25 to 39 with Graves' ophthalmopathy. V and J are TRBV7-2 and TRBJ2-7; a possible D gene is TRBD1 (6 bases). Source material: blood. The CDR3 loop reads CASSLEIQGVYEQYF. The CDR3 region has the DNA TGTGCCAGCAGCTTAGAAATACAGGGTGTCTACGAGCAGTACTTC. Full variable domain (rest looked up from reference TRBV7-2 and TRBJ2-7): GAGVSQSPSNKVTEKGKDVELRCDPISGHTALYWYRQSLGQGLEFLIYFQGNSAPDKSGLPSDRFSAERTGGSVSTLTIQRTQQEDSAVYLCASSLEIQGVYEQYFGPGTRLTVT.